Below, 21 T cell receptor beta chains from the same sample are listed, as sequenced in a study of blood T cell repertoires in COVID-19. Here immunoSEQ multiplex PCR was the method, and the copy in TCRdb shows in-frame clones only, minus some. The sample lists some 270,000 clones; 75% to 85% were seen once. Sequenced material: PBMCs or T cells enriched from blood (not recorded which). These receptors came from a woman aged 45 to 65 with acute COVID-19.

This clone was seen only once. The gene calls are TRBV19 and TRBJ1-1; the match to TRBD1 covers 12 bases. The V segment lost 5 bases and the J segment 8 bases; nucleotides outside the gene matches: 12. Germline lookup yields CDR1 LNHDA and CDR2 SQIVND (reference sequence). The CDR3 runs 16 residues. The CDR3 sequence is CASSFVTGTGGLEAFF. CDR3 coding DNA: TGTGCCAGTAGTTTCGTAACCGGGACAGGGGGCTTGGAAGCTTTCTTT.

The chain links TRBV5-4 to TRBJ2-1; tentatively, D is TRBD1 (6 bases). CDR3 length equals 18 residues. Per germline, CDR1 SGHNT and CDR2 YYREEE (reference sequence). Trimming took off 4 bases at V and 1 base at J, with 21 bases between the two ends. The CDR3 protein is CASSPGFTGWGSYNEQFF. In nucleotides, the CDR3 is TGTGCCAGCAGCCCCGGGTTTACAGGGTGGGGGTCCTACAATGAGCAGTTCTTC.

The genes are TRBV19 and TRBJ1-2, with D uncertain. This CDR3 has 14 amino acids. CDR1 and CDR2 (germline): LNHDA, SQIVND (reference sequence). Trimming removed 6 bases at V and 2 bases at J, with 13 bases between. The DNA of the CDR3 is TGTGCCAGTAGGCCAGGATATTCGAACTATGGCTACACCTTC. Protein sequence: CASRPGYSNYGYTF.

This sequence joins TRBV18 and TRBJ1-1; no definite D call. V was trimmed by 0 bases and J by 0 bases, leaving 8 bases between them. This CDR3 has 15 residues. CDR1 and CDR2 from the germline V gene are KGHSH and LQKENI. The DNA for the CDR3 is TGTGCCAGCTCACCACCGGCGGGATTGAACACTGAAGCTTTCTTT. This codes for CASSPPAGLNTEAFF.

CDR3: CASSRPRQEYYGYTF. The CDR3 DNA reads TGTGCCAGCAGCCGCCCCCGACAGGAATACTATGGCTACACCTTC. V and J are TRBV7-2 and TRBJ1-2, with a possible D match to TRBD1 (6 bases). This CDR3 has 15 amino acids. V lost 5 bases and J lost 3, with 16 bases in between. Germline CDR1 SGHTA, CDR2 FQGNSA.

This clone was seen a single time. The chain is built from TRBV19 and TRBJ1-1, with 8 bases aligning to TRBD1. Germline CDR1 LNHDA, CDR2 SQIVND (reference sequence). The junction had 5 bases not matched to a gene; V was cut back by 10 bases and J by 1 base. CDR3 length equals 13 residues. The DNA for the CDR3 is TGTGCCATCTCCGACAGGGGGAACACTGAAGCTTTCTTT. Residues: CAISDRGNTEAFF.

CDR3 bases: TGTGCCTGGTCAGGGACAGGGGTCACCGGGGAGCTGTTTTTT. Its translation is CAWSGTGVTGELFF. The V call is TRBV30, the J call TRBJ2-2; 10 bases line up with TRBD1. This CDR3 contains 14 residues. Germline V gene data show CDR1 as GTSNPN and CDR2 as SVGIG (reference sequence). J lost 4 bases, V lost 5 bases, and 4 bases had no gene match. The variable domain in full, completed from reference TRBV30 and TRBJ2-2, reads SQTIHQWPATLVQPVGSPLSLECTVEGTSNPNLYWYRQAAGRGLQLLFYSVGIGQISSEVPQNLSASRPQDRQFILSSKKLLLSDSGFYLCAWSGTGVTGELFFGEGSRLTVL.

V usage is TRBV21-1 and J usage is TRBJ2-5; the D call of TRBD2 is as the table states it, not checked on the DNA. TRBV21-1 is flagged as a pseudogene. CDR3 length: 13 amino acids. The CDR3 spells CASSERKQETQYF. In DNA form, the CDR3 reads TGTGCCAGCAGCGAGCGGAAACAAGAGACCCAGTACTTC.

The genes are TRBV18 and TRBJ1-6; 9 nucleotides align to TRBD1. The CDR3 totals 15 residues. Unmatched junction bases numbered 5, after V lost 2 bases and J lost 9 bases. Per the germline V gene, CDR1 is KGHSH and CDR2 is LQKENI. The CDR3, as DNA: TGTGCCAGCTCACCATCCGGGACAGGGCCTTCACCCCTCCACTTT. It encodes CASSPSGTGPSPLHF.

This clone was counted once. This sequence joins TRBV27 and TRBJ1-1, with 8 bases lining up with TRBD1. The V gene's germline CDR1 is MNHEY and CDR2 SMNVEV (reference sequence). J was trimmed by 5 bases and V by 2 bases; bases with no gene match: 1. The CDR3 totals 13 residues. CDR3 nucleotide sequence: TGTGCCAGCAGTTTAAACAGGGGGACTGAAGCTTTCTTT. Translation gives CASSLNRGTEAFF.

This clone was detected only once. The chain recombines TRBV5-4 with TRBJ1-1; D is ambiguous. V lost 0 bases and J lost 4, with 10 bases in between. This CDR3 has 14 amino acids. Germline CDR1 reads SGHNT; CDR2 reads YYREEE (reference sequence). The CDR3 bases are TGTGCCAGCAGCTTGGGTTCCGGCGGCACTGAAGCTTTCTTT. It codes for CASSLGSGGTEAFF.

V is TRBV6-2 or TRBV6-3 and J is TRBJ2-7; 8 bases match TRBD1. The CDR3 covers 15 residues. The V gene end was trimmed by 6 bases and the J gene end by 0 bases; junction bases not matched to a gene: 7. Per the germline V gene, CDR1 is MNHEY and CDR2 is SVGEGT. This CDR3 reads CASSRPGQGSYEQYF. CDR3 nucleotides: TGTGCCAGCAGCCGACCCGGACAGGGCTCCTACGAGCAGTACTTC.

The rearrangement uses TRBV4-2 and TRBJ1-1, with a tentative D call TRBD1 (6 bases). The V end lost 2 bases, the J end lost 6 bases, and 10 bases lay between the germline ends. CDR3 size: 13 residues. CDR1 is LGHNA, CDR2 YNFKEQ, per germline. Here the CDR3 DNA reads TGTGCCAGCAGCCAATCTAGGACAGCTGAAGCTTTCTTT. This translates into CASSQSRTAEAFF.

V usage is TRBV30 and J usage is TRBJ2-7, with 9 bases fitting TRBD1. V was clipped by 4 bases and J by 4 bases; unmatched bases: 8. The germline V gene encodes CDR1 GTSNPN and CDR2 SVGIG (reference sequence). The CDR3 loop spans 14 amino acids. CDR3 nucleotide sequence: TGTGCCTGGAACCTTGGACAGGGGAGGTACGAGCAGTACTTC. It is translated as CAWNLGQGRYEQYF.

The rearrangement joins TRBV5-6 to TRBJ1-2; D gene unclear. Germline assignment: CDR1 SGHDT and CDR2 YYEEEE. This CDR3 is 14 amino acids long. Trimming removed 1 base at V and 6 bases at J, with 13 bases between. The CDR3 DNA reads TGTGCCAGCAGCTTGTTGCCGGGGATTGATGGCTACACCTTC. It encodes CASSLLPGIDGYTF. Full variable domain (missing parts from reference TRBV5-6 and TRBJ1-2): DAGVTQSPTHLIKTRGQQVTLRCSPKSGHDTVSWYQQALGQGPQFIFQYYEEEERQRGNFPDRFSGHQFPNYSSELNVNALLLGDSALYLCASSLLPGIDGYTFGSGTRLTVV.

This clone occurred once. The chain links TRBV7-9 to TRBJ2-7, with TRBD1 matching over 7 bases. The V segment lost 5 bases and the J segment 3 bases; nucleotides outside the gene matches: 7. Germline CDR1 reads SEHNR; CDR2 reads FQNEAQ (reference sequence). There are 14 residues in the CDR3. In nucleotides, the CDR3 is TGTGCCAGCAGCCCGCAAGACAGGGACTACGAGCAGTACTTC. It translates to CASSPQDRDYEQYF. Together with reference TRBV7-9 and TRBJ2-7, the CDR3 gives the full variable domain: DTGVSQNPRHKITKRGQNVTFRCDPISEHNRLYWYRQTLGQGPEFLTYFQNEAQLEKSRLLSDRFSAERPKGSFSTLEIQRTEQGDSAMYLCASSPQDRDYEQYFGPGTRLTVT.

The genes are TRBV19 and TRBJ1-3, with TRBD1 as a possible D gene (6 bases). The V gene's germline CDR1 is LNHDA and CDR2 SQIVND (reference sequence). The CDR3 length is 18 residues. The V end lost 5 bases, the J end lost 4 bases, and 24 bases lay between the germline ends. DNA of the CDR3: TGTGCCAGTAGTCCAACGGGACACGCCACTCTGGGGGGAAACACCATATATTTT. Translated, it gives CASSPTGHATLGGNTIYF.

J is TRBJ2-3 and V is TRBV27; 13 bases are shared with TRBD2. The V segment lost 4 bases and the J segment 3 bases; nucleotides outside the gene matches: 10. This CDR3 spans 18 amino acids. CDR1 is MNHEY and CDR2 is SMNVEV in the germline V gene (reference sequence). This chain's CDR3 is CASSSLRTSGGGTDTQYF. CDR3 bases: TGTGCCAGCAGTTCCTTACGGACTAGCGGGGGCGGAACAGATACGCAGTATTTT.

The J gene is TRBJ2-7, the V gene TRBV18; 9 bases line up with TRBD1. The CDR3 length is 16 residues. V lost 0 bases and J lost 4; bases outside the gene matches: 7. Germline V gene sequence: CDR1 KGHSH, CDR2 LQKENI. The CDR3 region has the DNA TGTGCCAGCTCACCACCGGGCGCGGACAGGGGTTACGAGCAGTACTTC. It encodes CASSPPGADRGYEQYF.

This clone was recorded once. V gene TRBV30 combines with J gene TRBJ1-4, with D perhaps TRBD1 (5 bases). This CDR3 is 14 amino acids long. Germline loops: CDR1 GTSNPN, CDR2 SVGIG (reference sequence). V gave up 8 bases and J gave up 4 bases, with 17 bases separating them. The CDR3 protein is CAQAKGLSNEKLFF. CDR3 nucleotide sequence: TGTGCCCAGGCGAAGGGACTGAGTAATGAAAAACTGTTTTTT.

V is TRBV13 and J is TRBJ2-1, with D perhaps matching TRBD2 (6 bases). V lost 2 bases, J lost 3 bases, and 14 bases lay in between. Germline CDR1 PRHDT, CDR2 FYEKMQ (reference sequence). CDR3 length equals 16 residues. The CDR3 nucleotides are TGTGCCAGCAGCTTAAGTCTAACGGGGGACTACAATGAGCAGTTCTTC. Translating gives CASSLSLTGDYNEQFF.